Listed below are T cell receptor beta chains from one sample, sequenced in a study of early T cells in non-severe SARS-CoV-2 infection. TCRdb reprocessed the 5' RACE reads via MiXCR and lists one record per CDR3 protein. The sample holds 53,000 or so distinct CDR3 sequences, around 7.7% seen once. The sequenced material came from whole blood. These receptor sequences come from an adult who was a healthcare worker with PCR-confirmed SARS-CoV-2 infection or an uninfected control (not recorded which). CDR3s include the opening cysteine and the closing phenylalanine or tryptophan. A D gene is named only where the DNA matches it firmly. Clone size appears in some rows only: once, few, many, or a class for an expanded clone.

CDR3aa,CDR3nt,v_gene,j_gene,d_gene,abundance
CASSQGNPGTQYF,TGTGCCAGCAGCCAAGGAAACCCCGGGACCCAGTACTTC,TRBV3-1,TRBJ2-5,NA,many
CASSLNRLSGNTIYF,TGTGCCAGCAGTTTAAATCGGCTCTCTGGAAACACCATATATTTT,TRBV12-3/TRBV12-4,TRBJ1-3,NA,many
CASNRQPDSGNTIYF,TGTGCCAGCAATAGACAGCCCGACTCTGGAAACACCATATATTTT,TRBV9,TRBJ1-3,NA,many
CASSPPYGGNSPLHF,TGTGCCAGCTCACCACCGTACGGGGGTAATTCACCCCTCCACTTT,TRBV18,TRBJ1-6,NA,many
CSASGRTFYEAFF,TGCAGTGCTAGCGGGCGGACCTTTTATGAAGCTTTCTTT,TRBV20-1,TRBJ1-1,NA,many
CASSFTGGGGNTIYF,TGCGCCAGCAGCTTCACAGGGGGTGGCGGAAACACCATATATTTT,TRBV5-1,TRBJ1-3,TRBD1,few
CASSPPRGLNEQYF,TGTGCCAGCAGCCCCCCAAGGGGGCTTAACGAGCAGTACTTC,TRBV3-1,TRBJ2-7,TRBD1,many
CASSPDRGDQPQHF,TGCGCCAGCAGCCCGGACAGGGGCGATCAGCCCCAGCATTTT,TRBV5-1,TRBJ1-5,TRBD1,NA
CASRNAYEQYF,TGTGCCAGTAGAAATGCCTACGAGCAGTACTTC,TRBV19,TRBJ2-7,NA,NA
CASSRTGTGWTEAFF,TGTGCCAGCAGCAGAACGGGGACAGGGTGGACTGAAGCTTTCTTT,TRBV7-9,TRBJ1-1,TRBD1,many
CASSESGTLGTDTQYF,TGTGCCAGCAGTGAGTCCGGGACACTGGGCACAGATACGCAGTATTTT,TRBV25-1,TRBJ2-3,NA,NA
CSARGQGRRTGELFF,TGCAGTGCTAGGGGCCAGGGCAGAAGGACCGGGGAGCTGTTTTTT,TRBV20-1,TRBJ2-2,NA,NA
CASSVGTGVINYGYTF,TGTGCCAGCAGCGTGGGAACAGGTGTCATTAACTATGGCTACACCTTC,TRBV2,TRBJ1-2,NA,many
CASSLDGGYSQNIQYF,TGTGCCAGCAGCTTAGATGGGGGATATAGCCAAAACATTCAGTACTTC,TRBV11-2,TRBJ2-4,NA,many
CSATVRNEQFF,TGCAGTGCTACGGTGAGGAATGAGCAGTTCTTC,TRBV20-1,TRBJ2-1,NA,many
CASSLPGNEQFF,TGCGCCAGCAGCTTGCCCGGAAATGAGCAGTTCTTC,TRBV5-1,TRBJ2-1,NA,many
CASSPRSRSEAFF,TGTGCCAGCTCACCACGATCGCGGTCTGAAGCTTTCTTT,TRBV18,TRBJ1-1,NA,many
CASSSRQGGRTEAFF,TGTGCCAGCAGCTCCCGGCAGGGCGGGCGCACTGAAGCTTTCTTT,TRBV11-2,TRBJ1-1,NA,many
CASSDLAGVFRDEQFF,TGTGCCAGCAGTGACCTAGCGGGGGTCTTTAGGGATGAGCAGTTCTTC,TRBV6-4,TRBJ2-1,TRBD2,NA
CATRTGLSNEQFF,TGTGCCACCCGGACAGGTTTGTCCAATGAGCAGTTCTTC,TRBV28,TRBJ2-1,TRBD1,medium-sized
CASTLTSGANTQYF,TGTGCCAGCACCCTGACTAGCGGGGCAAATACGCAGTATTTT,TRBV12-3/TRBV12-4,TRBJ2-3,TRBD2,many
CASSHLGPGYEQYF,TGTGCCAGCAGTCACCTCGGACCAGGCTACGAGCAGTACTTC,TRBV12-3/TRBV12-4,TRBJ2-7,NA,NA
CASSIDRASYGYTF,TGTGCCAGTAGTATCGACCGAGCATCCTATGGCTACACCTTC,TRBV19,TRBJ1-2,NA,many
CASSQGIWTDTQYF,TGTGCCAGCAGCCAGGGGATTTGGACAGATACGCAGTATTTT,TRBV14,TRBJ2-3,NA,many